The 19 T cell receptor beta chains presented below share a single source sample, sequenced in a study of shared clonotypes between healthy human individuals. Measured with immunoSEQ multiplex PCR; TCRdb has only the in-frame clones, and not every one. The profile covers 560,000 or so clones, with approximately 96% appearing a single time and about 0.12% taken by the ten largest. CD45RO negativity and positive selection for CCR7 defined naive CD8 cells, a population that excluded terminally differentiated effector memory CD45RA+ cells. What was sequenced was naive CD8+ T cells sorted from blood. Source of these receptors: a woman aged 30 to 39 in good health.

V usage is TRBV6-5 and J usage is TRBJ2-7, with 9 bases lining up with TRBD2. The CDR3 runs to 15 residues. The junction had 7 bases not matched to a gene; V was cut back by 2 bases and J by 5 bases. Germline CDR1 MNHEY, CDR2 SVGAGI. As DNA, the CDR3 is TGTGCCAGCAGTTACGAACCGGGACTAGCCGACGAGCAGTACTTC. Protein sequence: CASSYEPGLADEQYF.

The rearrangement uses TRBV27 and TRBJ2-7; 8 bases are shared with TRBD2. Unmatched junction bases numbered 11, after V lost 8 bases and J lost 2 bases. Germline V gene data show CDR1 as MNHEY and CDR2 as SMNVEV (reference sequence). The CDR3 totals 15 residues. The CDR3, as DNA: TGTGCCAGCCGCCCGGGGGCGGGAGGAACCTACGAGCAGTACTTC. It encodes CASRPGAGGTYEQYF.

This rearrangement joins TRBV21-1 to TRBJ2-6; the table names TRBD1, a call not compared with the DNA. TRBV21-1 is a recognized pseudogene. This CDR3 has 17 amino acids. The CDR3 bases are TGTGCCAGCAGCAAAGGGGCCCTATTTTCAGGGGCCAACGTCCTGACTTTC. This encodes CASSKGALFSGANVLTF.

The chain uses TRBV19 and TRBJ2-3; D call uncertain. The CDR3 has 15 amino acids. With 3 bases removed from V and 0 bases from J, the gap between germline ends came to 10 bases. Germline CDR1 is LNHDA and CDR2 is SQIVND (reference sequence). CDR3 residues: CASSIWHGSTDTQYF. DNA for the CDR3: TGTGCCAGTAGTATTTGGCACGGGAGCACAGATACGCAGTATTTT.

The genes are TRBV27 and TRBJ1-1; 11 bases are shared with TRBD1. The length of the CDR3 is 14 residues. The V gene's germline CDR1 is MNHEY and CDR2 SMNVEV (reference sequence). J was trimmed by 7 bases and V by 6 bases; bases with no gene match: 7. CDR3 in DNA: TGTGCCAGCAGCCCCGGGACAGGGGGAAATGAAGCTTTCTTT. As protein: CASSPGTGGNEAFF.

The genes are TRBV2 and TRBJ2-7, with no clear D. The germline gives CDR1 SNHLY, CDR2 FYNNEI. The CDR3 has 15 amino acids. V gave up 0 bases and J gave up 4 bases, with 13 bases separating them. The CDR3 region is CASSEALRIFYEQYF. The CDR3 coding sequence is TGTGCCAGCAGTGAAGCGCTTCGTATCTTTTACGAGCAGTACTTC. Filled out from reference TRBV2 and TRBJ2-7, the complete variable domain reads EPEVTQTPSHQVTQMGQEVILRCVPISNHLYFYWYRQILGQKVEFLVSFYNNEISEKSEIFDDQFSVERPDGSNFTLKIRSTKLEDSAMYFCASSEALRIFYEQYFGPGTRLTVT.

The chain is built from TRBV19 and TRBJ1-5; tentatively, D is TRBD1 (6 bases). Germline CDR1 and CDR2: LNHDA and SQIVND (reference sequence). CDR3 length equals 17 residues. Trimming took off 0 bases at V and 1 base at J, with 13 bases between the two ends. Here the CDR3 reads CASSIDLRGRSNQPQHF. The CDR3 DNA sequence: TGTGCCAGTAGTATAGATCTCAGGGGTCGGAGCAATCAGCCCCAGCATTTT.

The chain carries TRBV13 and TRBJ2-7; D is unclear. Looked up from germline, CDR1 is PRHDT and CDR2 is FYEKMQ (reference sequence). The V gene lost 10 bases and the J gene lost 2 bases, with 18 bases spanning the gap. This CDR3 is built from 14 residues. CDR3 sequence: CAIGDGARPYEQYF. In DNA form, the CDR3 reads TGTGCCATCGGCGACGGTGCGAGGCCCTACGAGCAGTACTTC. The full variable domain, completed using reference TRBV13 and TRBJ2-7, is AAGVIQSPRHLIKEKRETATLKCYPIPRHDTVYWYQQGPGQDPQFLISFYEKMQSDKGSIPDRFSAQQFSDYHSELNMSSLELGDSALYFCAIGDGARPYEQYFGPGTRLTVT.

The CDR3 spells CASSLAGVGTEAFF. In DNA, the CDR3 is TGTGCCAGCAGTTTAGCGGGGGTGGGCACTGAAGCTTTCTTT. The rearrangement links TRBV27 to TRBJ1-1; TRBD1 might be the D (5 bases). Germline CDR1 MNHEY, CDR2 SMNVEV (reference sequence). The CDR3 runs to 14 residues. V lost 2 bases to trimming and J lost 4 bases, with 11 bases between them.

The chain's CDR3 is CASSLGVRANTEAFF. As DNA, the CDR3 is TGTGCCAGCAGTCTCGGGGTCAGGGCAAACACTGAAGCTTTCTTT. The chain couples TRBV28 to TRBJ1-1; weak D call: TRBD1 (5 bases). This CDR3 region has 15 residues. The germline V and J ends were trimmed by 5 bases and 2 bases, with 15 bases remaining between them. Germline V gene lookup returns CDR1 MDHEN and CDR2 SYDVKM.

The chain couples TRBV9 to TRBJ1-1, with D unresolved. Trimming left V 0 bases short and J 0 bases short, with 12 bases between. Per germline, CDR1 SGDLS and CDR2 YYNGEE. The CDR3 runs 16 residues. In DNA, the CDR3 is TGTGCCAGCAGCGTAGCGGTCGGGCACTTGAACACTGAAGCTTTCTTT. As protein: CASSVAVGHLNTEAFF.

V usage is TRBV7-8 and J usage is TRBJ2-1; no clear D. Between the trimmed V and J ends, which lost 1 base and 1 base, there was a span of 11 bases. CDR1 SGHVS and CDR2 FQNEAQ come from the germline V gene. This CDR3 comprises 16 residues. CDR3 bases: TGTGCCAGCAGCTTAGAGTATTCAAGGTCCTACAATGAGCAGTTCTTC. It codes for CASSLEYSRSYNEQFF.

CDR3 sequence (DNA): TGTGCCAGCAGCTTGAACACTGAAGCTTTCTTT. It yields the protein CASSLNTEAFF. V is TRBV7-8 and J is TRBJ1-1, with D hard to call. The CDR3 loop spans 11 amino acids. Trimming took off 3 bases at V and 1 base at J, with 0 bases between the two ends. The V gene's germline CDR1 is SGHVS and CDR2 FQNEAQ.

The chain uses TRBV7-8 and TRBJ2-7, with D unresolved. Trimming left V 3 bases short and J 0 bases short, with 6 bases between. This CDR3 is 13 amino acids long. CDR1 is SGHVS and CDR2 is FQNEAQ in the germline V gene. As DNA, the CDR3 is TGTGCCAGCAGCTTTTACAGCTCCTACGAGCAGTACTTC. Its translation: CASSFYSSYEQYF. Complete variable domain (other parts from reference TRBV7-8 and TRBJ2-7): GAGVSQSPRYKVAKRGQDVALRCDPISGHVSLFWYQQALGQGPEFLTYFQNEAQLDKSGLPSDRFFAERPEGSVSTLKIQRTQQEDSAVYLCASSFYSSYEQYFGPGTRLTVT.

The chain combines TRBV27 with TRBJ2-3; 8 nucleotides line up with TRBD2. The germline CDR1 and CDR2 sequences are MNHEY and SMNVEV (reference sequence). The CDR3 loop spans 14 amino acids. The V and J ends lost 8 bases and 3 bases, in that order; junction bases with no gene match: 7. This CDR3 reads CASRPGTRTDTQYF. The CDR3, as DNA: TGTGCCAGCCGACCCGGGACTAGGACAGATACGCAGTATTTT.

This chain links TRBV27 with TRBJ2-1; D remains unclear. CDR3 length: 13 residues. Trimming shortened V by 2 bases and J by 5 bases, and 7 bases separated the two germline ends. Germline V lookup: CDR1 MNHEY, CDR2 SMNVEV (reference sequence). This CDR3 reads CASSLGGHNEQFF. The DNA for the CDR3 is TGTGCCAGCAGTTTAGGTGGGCACAATGAGCAGTTCTTC.

The chain uses TRBV12-1 and TRBJ2-2; the table names TRBD2, a call not compared with the DNA. TRBV12-1 is a pseudogene segment. CDR3 length: 16 amino acids. In DNA, the CDR3 is TGTGCCAGCAGCTTTCGCGGGAGGGCCTCGAAAGGGGAGCTGTTTTTT. As protein: CASSFRGRASKGELFF.

The chain combines TRBV19 with TRBJ2-1; D is unresolved. Germline V gene data show CDR1 as LNHDA and CDR2 as SQIVND (reference sequence). CDR3 size: 15 residues. The V and J ends lost 3 bases and 3 bases respectively, with 12 bases between them. CDR3 sequence (DNA): TGTGCCAGTAGTATGGGTAGTGGCCGCTACAATGAGCAGTTCTTC. Amino acid sequence: CASSMGSGRYNEQFF. Together with reference TRBV19 and TRBJ2-1, the CDR3 gives the full variable domain: DGGITQSPKYLFRKEGQNVTLSCEQNLNHDAMYWYRQDPGQGLRLIYYSQIVNDFQKGDIAEGYSVSREKKESFPLTVTSAQKNPTAFYLCASSMGSGRYNEQFFGPGTRLTVL.

The chain couples TRBV2 to TRBJ2-5, with 10 bases aligning to TRBD1. The assigned J gene may be wrong: the sequence end matches TRBJ2-7 better. CDR3 size: 15 residues. The germline V gene encodes CDR1 SNHLY and CDR2 FYNNEI. The CDR3 DNA reads TGTGCCAGCAGCCCGGGACAGGGGACAGTTTACGAGCAGTACTTC. This gives the protein CASSPGQGTVYEQYF.